These 14 T cell receptor beta chains originate from one sample sequenced in a study of control samples from healthy donors and cancer patients. TCRdb's copy holds only in-frame clones and misses some; the assay was immunoSEQ multiplex PCR. The sample lists roughly 150,000 clones; almost 90% were seen once. Sequenced: blood. The receptor set was obtained from a man aged 18 to 30 in good health.

The chain is built from TRBV29-1 and TRBJ1-2; 9 bases fit TRBD1. Germline CDR1 is SQVTM and CDR2 is ANQGSEA. There are 14 residues in the CDR3. The V gene end was trimmed by 5 bases and the J gene end by 4 bases; junction bases not matched to a gene: 8. CDR3 amino acids: CSVNRGPQGYGYTF. The CDR3 DNA reads as TGCAGCGTTAACAGGGGGCCCCAAGGCTATGGCTACACCTTC.

The chain employs TRBV3-1 (or the pseudogene TRBV3-2) and TRBJ1-1; no clear D. The V end lost 4 bases, the J end lost 7 bases, and 13 bases lay between the germline ends. This CDR3 has 13 amino acids. Germline V gene sequence: CDR1 LGHDT, CDR2 YNNKEL (reference sequence). The CDR3 loop is CASSRGRICEAFF. As DNA, the CDR3 is TGTGCCAGCAGCCGCGGACGGATCTGTGAAGCTTTCTTT.

The chain couples TRBV19 to TRBJ1-1; 8 nucleotides align to TRBD1. CDR1 is LNHDA, CDR2 SQIVND, per germline (reference sequence). The CDR3 has 12 amino acids. Trimming removed 6 bases from V and 8 bases from J; junction bases left unmatched: 5. This chain's CDR3 is CASRRTGKEAFF. The CDR3 nucleotides read TGTGCCAGTAGGCGGACAGGGAAAGAAGCTTTCTTT.

The chain carries TRBV11-3 and TRBJ2-7; no firm D call. There are 13 residues in the CDR3. Germline V gives CDR1 SGHNT, CDR2 YENEEA. Trimming shortened V by 5 bases and J by 3 bases, and 11 bases separated the two germline ends. CDR3 sequence reads: CASSEGFGYEQYF. The DNA for the CDR3 is TGTGCCAGCAGCGAAGGATTCGGCTACGAGCAGTACTTC. Complete variable domain (other parts from reference TRBV11-3 and TRBJ2-7): EAGVVQSPRYKIIEKKQPVAFWCNPISGHNTLYWYLQNLGQGPELLIRYENEEAVDDSQLPKDRFSAERLKGVDSTLKIQPAELGDSAVYLCASSEGFGYEQYFGPGTRLTVT.

The V call is TRBV6-1, the J call TRBJ2-7; no reliable D call. The CDR3 has 14 residues. The germline CDR1 and CDR2 sequences are MNHNS and SASEGT. The V end lost 1 base, the J end lost 6 bases, and 13 bases lay between the germline ends. The CDR3 bases are TGTGCCAGCAGTGAAGTTTTCCTTGTCTCCGAGCAGTACTTC. Translated, it gives CASSEVFLVSEQYF.

This clone is a singleton in its sample. The V gene is TRBV7-9, the J gene TRBJ2-1; D may be TRBD1 or TRBD2 (5 bases each). The CDR3 runs 14 residues. CDR1 is SEHNR and CDR2 is FQNEAQ in the germline V gene (reference sequence). The ends were cut back, 3 bases at V and 2 bases at J, with 8 bases in the middle. The CDR3 bases are TGTGCCAGCAGCTTCGGGACGGCCTACAATGAGCAGTTCTTC. Its protein product is CASSFGTAYNEQFF.

J is TRBJ2-7 and V is TRBV10-3; D is ambiguous. The CDR3 covers 16 residues. The ends were cut back, 3 bases at V and 4 bases at J, with 19 bases in the middle. In germline, CDR1 is ENHRY, CDR2 SYGVKD. CDR3 sequence (DNA): TGTGCCATCAGTGATACCAGTCGGAACAGCAAATACGAGCAGTACTTC. The encoded protein is CAISDTSRNSKYEQYF.

The chain joins TRBV6-1 to TRBJ1-2, with no clear D. The CDR3 has 14 amino acids. CDR1 is MNHNS, CDR2 SASEGT, per germline. Trimming shortened V by 1 base and J by 2 bases, and 8 bases separated the two germline ends. CDR3 sequence: CASSEGRENYGYTF. The CDR3 DNA sequence: TGTGCCAGCAGTGAAGGGCGGGAAAACTATGGCTACACCTTC.

V is TRBV3-1 (or the pseudogene TRBV3-2) and J is TRBJ1-1, with a possible D match to TRBD1 (5 bases). Between the trimmed V and J ends, which lost 4 bases and 0 bases, there was a span of 12 bases. The CDR3 covers 15 residues. Per germline, CDR1 LGHDT and CDR2 YNNKEL (reference sequence). The CDR3 DNA is TGTGCCAGCAGCCCCCCAGGGATTTTGAACACTGAAGCTTTCTTT. The encoded protein is CASSPPGILNTEAFF.

The chain combines TRBV7-2 with TRBJ2-7; 10 nucleotides align to TRBD2. V lost 3 bases to trimming and J lost 1 base; unmatched junction nucleotides: 0. Germline loops: CDR1 SGHTA, CDR2 FQGNSA. This CDR3 is 14 amino acids long. CDR3 loop: CASSFSGGSYEQYF. The CDR3 DNA reads TGTGCCAGCAGCTTTAGCGGGGGGTCCTACGAGCAGTACTTC.

The gene calls are TRBV2 and TRBJ2-7, with a tentative D call TRBD2 (5 bases). The V gene's germline CDR1 is SNHLY and CDR2 FYNNEI. The CDR3 contains 16 residues. Trimming removed 4 bases at V and 5 bases at J, with 21 bases between. The CDR3 DNA follows: TGTGCCAGCAGTGGGAGGACGGACGAAGTTTTGGACGAGCAGTACTTC. Its protein is CASSGRTDEVLDEQYF.

The genes are TRBV7-9 and TRBJ2-7; 7 nucleotides align to TRBD1. The CDR3 runs 16 residues. Germline-derived CDR1 and CDR2 are SEHNR and FQNEAQ (reference sequence). The J segment lost 2 bases and the V segment lost 1 base, leaving 8 bases of the junction unmatched. CDR3 coding DNA: TGTGCCAGCAGCTTAGTTGGGACAGAAATACCCTACGAGCAGTACTTC. This encodes CASSLVGTEIPYEQYF.

V gene TRBV19 combines with J gene TRBJ1-3, with D unclear. Trimming removed 8 bases from V and 2 bases from J, with 10 bases in between. This CDR3 has 13 amino acids. The V gene's germline CDR1 is LNHDA and CDR2 SQIVND (reference sequence). The CDR3 DNA is TGTGCCAGTCGTCCGGGAGCTGGAAACACCATATATTTT. Its translation: CASRPGAGNTIYF.

The chain has TRBV6-2 or TRBV6-3 and TRBJ1-1; no clear D. CDR1 MNHEY and CDR2 SVGEGT come from the germline V gene. This CDR3 spans 14 amino acids. Trimming left V 2 bases short and J 1 base short, with 8 bases between. The CDR3 protein is CASSYAGWNTEAFF. Written as DNA, the CDR3 is TGTGCCAGCAGTTACGCGGGGTGGAACACTGAAGCTTTCTTT.